Presented here are 15 T cell receptor beta chains from one specimen sequenced in a study of blood T cells in healthy people across ages (dated by TCRdb to 2014 to 2015). The receptor library was made with 5' RACE. This sample was sequenced with an Illumina HiSeq 2500. A second roughly 7 to 11 cycle PCR used a sample-barcoded 5' primer and a J-beta primer mix. TCRdb's own reprocessing of the public reads used fastp at Q25 and MiXCR and kept productive beta chains. Every distinct CDR3 protein forms one entry, paired with its most common genes and DNA. Present in this sample are around 870,000 distinct CDR3 sequences, 29% of which were seen just once. The top ten constitute 17% of the sample. Sequences were obtained from blood. The receptors come from an elderly woman in good health.

This clonotype was observed at least ten times. The chain carries TRBV20-1 and TRBJ2-5; D possibly corresponds to TRBD1 (6 bases). V lost 2 bases to trimming and J lost 4 bases, with 14 bases between them. Germline CDR1 DFQATT, CDR2 SNEGSKA (reference sequence). This CDR3 spans 14 amino acids. The CDR3 spells CSARQAGVGETQYF. The CDR3 DNA reads TGCAGTGCTAGACAGGCAGGGGTCGGAGAGACCCAGTACTTC.

Comment on this clonotype: The junction does not match germline at one end; this may be a read error. The rearrangement joins TRBV20-1 to TRBJ2-3; 7 bases line up with TRBD1. Germline CDR1 reads DFQATT; CDR2 reads SNEGSKA (reference sequence). The CDR3 has 11 amino acids. The CDR3 loop reads CSGTGTDMQYF. In nucleotides, the CDR3 is TGCAGTGGTACTGGGACAGATATGCAGTATTTT.

The chain combines TRBV5-6 with TRBJ2-3; D not certain. The V gene's germline CDR1 is SGHDT and CDR2 YYEEEE. The germline V and J ends were trimmed by 2 bases and 2 bases, with 9 bases remaining between them. The CDR3 is 14 residues long. The CDR3 DNA reads as TGTGCCAGCAGCTTAATCGGCACCACAGATACGCAGTATTTT. Protein: CASSLIGTTDTQYF.

This clonotype was picked up many times. V usage is TRBV12-3 or TRBV12-4 and J usage is TRBJ2-2; either TRBD1 or TRBD2 may supply D (5 bases each). Trimming stripped 8 bases from V and 0 bases from J, with 19 bases between. This CDR3 has 17 residues. The CDR3 sequence is CASDRARGDPNTGELFF. In DNA, the CDR3 is TGTGCCAGCGATCGGGCGAGGGGAGATCCGAACACCGGGGAGCTGTTTTTT.

This clonotype appeared many times. The V and J genes are TRBV6-2 or TRBV6-3 and TRBJ1-2; no clear D. CDR1 is MNHEY and CDR2 is SVGEGT in the germline V gene. The V end was cut by 6 bases, the J end by 7 bases, with 21 bases between. The CDR3 spans 15 residues. The CDR3 coding sequence is TGTGCCAGCAGCAAACTGGAATCCGGGGTCGGTGGCTACACCTTC. Amino acids: CASSKLESGVGGYTF.

V usage is TRBV20-1 and J usage is TRBJ1-1; D may be TRBD1 (5 bases). The germline V gene has CDR1 DFQATT and CDR2 SNEGSKA (reference sequence). Trimming cost V 0 bases and J 5 bases, with 13 bases left between them. This CDR3 region has 14 residues. CDR3 bases: TGCAGTGCTAGAGAACCCGATGGGGGTACTGAAGCTTTCTTT. As protein: CSAREPDGGTEAFF.

CDR3 loop: CSARGGWGTDTQYF. DNA of the CDR3: TGCAGTGCTAGAGGGGGGTGGGGCACAGATACGCAGTATTTT. V gene TRBV20-1 combines with J gene TRBJ2-3; TRBD1 or TRBD2 may be the D gene (5 bases each). The CDR3 has 14 amino acids. From germline, CDR1 is DFQATT and CDR2 SNEGSKA (reference sequence). Between the trimmed V and J ends, which lost 1 base and 1 base, there was a span of 9 bases.

V gene TRBV14 combines with J gene TRBJ1-2, with D perhaps TRBD1 (6 bases). Germline CDR1 and CDR2: SGHDN and FVKESK. Trimming took off 4 bases at V and 13 bases at J, with 19 bases between the two ends. The CDR3 length is 13 residues. CDR3 bases: TGTGCCAGCAGCCTCAATCTACAGGGCGCAGGCACCTTC. Translating gives CASSLNLQGAGTF. The full variable domain, its missing parts supplied by reference TRBV14 and TRBJ1-2, is EAGVTQFPSHSVIEKGQTVTLRCDPISGHDNLYWYRRVMGKEIKFLLHFVKESKQDESGMPNNRFLAERTGGTYSTLKVQPAELEDSGVYFCASSLNLQGAGTFGSGTRLTVV.

The genes are TRBV5-1 and TRBJ2-1; 8 positions agree with TRBD2. Germline CDR1 is SGHRS and CDR2 is YFSETQ. CDR3 size: 14 residues. The J segment lost 7 bases and the V segment lost 1 base, leaving 4 bases of the junction unmatched. Here the CDR3 reads CASSLILAANEQFF. The CDR3 DNA sequence: TGCGCCAGCAGCTTGATACTAGCGGCTAATGAGCAGTTCTTC.

The genes are TRBV5-1 and TRBJ1-6, with D possibly TRBD1 on 6 matching bases. The CDR3 length is 17 residues. CDR1 is SGHRS, CDR2 YFSETQ, per germline. V shed 4 bases and J shed 9 bases, with 23 bases lying between them. The CDR3 DNA reads as TGCGCCAGCAGCCCGACTCCCGACAGGATACTGCGTTCACCCCTCCACTTT. This sequence encodes CASSPTPDRILRSPLHF.

The chain uses TRBV6-5 and TRBJ1-2, with 9 bases identical to TRBD1. After removal of 0 bases from V and 6 bases from J, the junction contained 8 bases not matched to a gene. Germline V gene sequence: CDR1 MNHEY, CDR2 SVGAGI. The CDR3 is 16 amino acids. The CDR3 loop reads CASSYSWTGDGDGYTF. The CDR3 DNA is TGTGCCAGCAGTTACTCGTGGACAGGGGATGGAGATGGCTACACCTTC.

This clonotype was seen ten or more times. The chain combines TRBV7-2 with TRBJ2-5, with TRBD2 matching 9 bases. V was pared by 5 bases and J by 2 bases, with 6 bases of the junction left unmatched. The CDR3 contains 15 residues. Germline V gene lookup returns CDR1 SGHTA and CDR2 FQGNSA. The CDR3 sequence is CASSRSGGEQETQYF. DNA for the CDR3: TGTGCCAGCAGCCGTAGCGGGGGAGAACAAGAGACCCAGTACTTC.

This clonotype was seen many times. The chain employs TRBV20-1 and TRBJ2-1; 8 nucleotides agree with TRBD1. This CDR3 is 14 amino acids long. J gave up 3 bases and V 3 bases, and 4 bases lay outside the gene matches. CDR1 and CDR2 from the germline V gene are DFQATT and SNEGSKA (reference sequence). CDR3 nucleotides: TGCAGTGCTAGCGGCAGGGGGCTCTACAATGAGCAGTTCTTC. This translates into CSASGRGLYNEQFF.

Points on this clonotype: A much larger clone lies a single base off, so this may be a read error. This chain connects TRBV20-1 to TRBJ2-5; D tentatively fits TRBD1 or TRBD2 (6 bases each). Germline V gene sequence: CDR1 DFQATT, CDR2 SNEGSKA (reference sequence). This CDR3 region has 11 residues. The CDR3 DNA reads TGCAGTACTAGAGATAGGGGGGTTCTGTACTTC. This encodes CSTRDRGVLYF.

Regarding this clonotype: This may come from a read error, since a much larger clone is one base off. V usage is TRBV27 and J usage is TRBJ2-5, with D maybe TRBD1 (5 bases). Germline CDR1 is MNHEY and CDR2 is SMNVEV (reference sequence). CDR3 length equals 11 residues. As DNA, the CDR3 is TGTACCTGGACACCTCAAGAGACCCAGTACTTC. Protein: CTWTPQETQYF.